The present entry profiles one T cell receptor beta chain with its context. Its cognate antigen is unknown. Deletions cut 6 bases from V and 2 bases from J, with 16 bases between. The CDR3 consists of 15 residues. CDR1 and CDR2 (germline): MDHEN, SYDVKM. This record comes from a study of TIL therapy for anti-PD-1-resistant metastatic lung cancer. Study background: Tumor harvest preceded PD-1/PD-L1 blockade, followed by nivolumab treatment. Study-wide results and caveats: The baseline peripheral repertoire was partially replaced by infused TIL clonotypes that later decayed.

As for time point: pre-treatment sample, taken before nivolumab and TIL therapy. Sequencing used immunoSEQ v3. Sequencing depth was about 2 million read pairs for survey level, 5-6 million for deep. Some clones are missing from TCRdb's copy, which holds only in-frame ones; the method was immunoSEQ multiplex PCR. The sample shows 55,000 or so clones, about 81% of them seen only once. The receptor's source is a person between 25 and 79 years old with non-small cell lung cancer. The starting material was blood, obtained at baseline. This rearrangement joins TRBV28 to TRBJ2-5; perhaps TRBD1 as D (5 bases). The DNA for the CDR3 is TGTGCCAGCAGCCTTACAGGTTCCCCTCAAGAGACCCAGTACTTC. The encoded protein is CASSLTGSPQETQYF.